This T cell receptor beta chain originates from a study of tumor and adjacent non-tumor tissue in lung cancer. Whole-study context: Patients comprised 12 adenocarcinoma, a couple of squamous cell carcinoma and 1 small cell lung cancer. Each sample yielded about 4.17 million productive TCRbeta reads on average.

The CDR3 is made up of 16 amino acids. This clonotype was counted once. Relative to the germline gene, one junction end is altered; a read error may explain this. The library came from three nested PCR rounds adapted from ARM-PCR protocols. TCRdb re-derived calls from the multiplex PCR reads in MiXCR, one entry per CDR3 protein. The table lists some 51,000 distinct CDR3 sequences, around 59% of them singletons. No cell sorting was done before RNA was extracted from the tissue. This non-tumor lung sample came from over 3 cm beyond the tumor edge. Between August and November 2014, newly diagnosed, chemotherapy-naive lung cancer patients underwent thoracic surgery in China.

The receptor comes from a woman in her 70s with non-small cell lung cancer. The sequencing sample was made of distant non-tumor lung tissue. The rearrangement links TRBV12-3 or TRBV12-4 to TRBJ2-3; the match to TRBD2 covers 8 bases. As DNA, the CDR3 is TGTGCCATCAGTACCATCGGGAGGGTCATCACAGATACGCAGTATTTT. It translates to CAISTIGRVITDTQYF.